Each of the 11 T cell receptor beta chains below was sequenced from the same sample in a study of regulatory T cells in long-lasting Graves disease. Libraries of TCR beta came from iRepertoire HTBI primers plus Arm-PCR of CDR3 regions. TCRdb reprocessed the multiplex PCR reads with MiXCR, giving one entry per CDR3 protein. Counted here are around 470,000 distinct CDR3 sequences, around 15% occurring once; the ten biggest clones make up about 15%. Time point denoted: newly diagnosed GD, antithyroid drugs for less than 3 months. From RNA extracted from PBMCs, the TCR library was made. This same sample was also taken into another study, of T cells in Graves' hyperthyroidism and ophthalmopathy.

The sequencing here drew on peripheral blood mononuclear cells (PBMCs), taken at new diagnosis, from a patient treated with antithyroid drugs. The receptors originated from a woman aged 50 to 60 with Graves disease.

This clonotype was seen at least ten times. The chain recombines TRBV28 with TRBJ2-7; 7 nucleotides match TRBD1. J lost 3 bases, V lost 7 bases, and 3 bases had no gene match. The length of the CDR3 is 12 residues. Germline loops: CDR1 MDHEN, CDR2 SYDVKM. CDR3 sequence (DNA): TGTGCCAGCACCGGGACAGTCTACGAGCAGTACTTC. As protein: CASTGTVYEQYF.

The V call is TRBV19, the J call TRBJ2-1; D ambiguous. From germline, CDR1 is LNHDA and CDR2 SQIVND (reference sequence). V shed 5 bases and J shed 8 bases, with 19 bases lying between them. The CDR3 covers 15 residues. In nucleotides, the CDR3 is TGTGCCAGTAGTCCCCGACCTCGGAGTTTGGATGAGCAGTTCTTC. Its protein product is CASSPRPRSLDEQFF.

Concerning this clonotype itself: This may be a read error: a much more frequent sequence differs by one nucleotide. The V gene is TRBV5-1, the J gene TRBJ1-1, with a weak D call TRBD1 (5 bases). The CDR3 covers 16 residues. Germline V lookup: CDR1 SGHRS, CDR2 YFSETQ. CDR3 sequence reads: CAISLGWDGMNTEAFF. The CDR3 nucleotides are TGCGCCATCAGCTTGGGGTGGGACGGTATGAACACTGAAGCTTTCTTT.

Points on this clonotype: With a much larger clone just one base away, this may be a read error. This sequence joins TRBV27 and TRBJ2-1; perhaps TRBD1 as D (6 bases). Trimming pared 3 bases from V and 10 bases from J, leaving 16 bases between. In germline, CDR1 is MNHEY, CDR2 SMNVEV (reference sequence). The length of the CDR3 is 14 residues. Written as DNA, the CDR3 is TGTGCCAGCAGTTTGGACAGCGACTCCTACGAGCAGTTCTTC. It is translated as CASSLDSDSYEQFF.

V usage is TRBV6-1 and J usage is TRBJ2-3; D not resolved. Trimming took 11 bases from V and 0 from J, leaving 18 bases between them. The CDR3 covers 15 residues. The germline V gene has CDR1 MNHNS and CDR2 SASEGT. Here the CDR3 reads CAGKWDTFSTDTQYF. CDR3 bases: TGTGCCGGCAAGTGGGATACCTTTAGCACAGATACGCAGTATTTT.

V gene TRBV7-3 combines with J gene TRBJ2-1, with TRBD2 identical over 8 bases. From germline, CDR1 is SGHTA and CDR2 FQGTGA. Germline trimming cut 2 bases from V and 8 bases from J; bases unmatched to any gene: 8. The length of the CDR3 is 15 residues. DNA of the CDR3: TGTGCCAGCAGCTTACAAAGCGGGAGAACGGATGAGCAGTTCTTC. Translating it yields CASSLQSGRTDEQFF.

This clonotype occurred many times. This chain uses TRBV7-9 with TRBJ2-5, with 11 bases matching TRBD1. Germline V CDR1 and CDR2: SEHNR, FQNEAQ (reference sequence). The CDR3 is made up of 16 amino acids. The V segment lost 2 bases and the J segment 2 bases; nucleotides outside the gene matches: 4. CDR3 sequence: CASSLTGDRGQETQYF. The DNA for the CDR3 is TGTGCCAGCAGCTTAACAGGGGACAGGGGGCAAGAGACCCAGTACTTC. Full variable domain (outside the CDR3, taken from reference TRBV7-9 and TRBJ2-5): DTGVSQNPRHKITKRGQNVTFRCDPISEHNRLYWYRQTLGQGPEFLTYFQNEAQLEKSRLLSDRFSAERPKGSFSTLEIQRTEQGDSAMYLCASSLTGDRGQETQYFGPGTRLLVL.

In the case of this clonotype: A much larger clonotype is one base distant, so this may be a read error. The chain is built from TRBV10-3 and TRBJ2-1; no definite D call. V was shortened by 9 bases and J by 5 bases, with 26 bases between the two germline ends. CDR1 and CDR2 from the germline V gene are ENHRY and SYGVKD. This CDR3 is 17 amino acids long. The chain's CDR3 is CAIITIIARSSHNEQFF. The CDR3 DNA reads TGTGCCATAATCACAATTATCGCGAGGAGTTCCCACAATGAGCAGTTCTTC.

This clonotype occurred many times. For the CDR3, the DNA is TGTGCCAGCAGCTTAGAGGCGGAGGGAGCGGTGGAGGATGAGCAGTTCTTC. Protein: CASSLEAEGAVEDEQFF. The chain combines TRBV7-6 with TRBJ2-1; tentative D call: TRBD2 (6 bases). CDR3 length: 17 amino acids. The V end lost 1 base, the J end lost 8 bases, and 21 bases lay between the germline ends. The germline V gene encodes CDR1 SGHVS and CDR2 FNYEAQ.

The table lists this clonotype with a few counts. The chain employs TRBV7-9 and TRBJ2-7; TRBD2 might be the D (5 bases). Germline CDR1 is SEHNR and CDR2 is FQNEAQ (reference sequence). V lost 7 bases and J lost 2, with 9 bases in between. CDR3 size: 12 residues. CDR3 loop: CASTGIPYEQYF. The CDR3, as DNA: TGTGCCAGCACGGGGATCCCCTACGAGCAGTACTTC.

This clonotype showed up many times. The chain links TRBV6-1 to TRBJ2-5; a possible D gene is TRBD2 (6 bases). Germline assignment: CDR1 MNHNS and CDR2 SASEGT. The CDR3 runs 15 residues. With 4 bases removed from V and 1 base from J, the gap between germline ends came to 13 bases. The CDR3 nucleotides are TGTGCCAGCAGTGCAACCGGAGGGGCCCAAGAGACCCAGTACTTC. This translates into CASSATGGAQETQYF.